These T cell receptor beta chains were read from a single sample in a study of blood T cell repertoires in COVID-19. TCRdb keeps only in-frame clones here, not all; method: immunoSEQ multiplex PCR. This sample carries hundreds of thousands of clones, around 91% of them seen once, and the ten largest clones take more than 0.95%. The sequenced sample consisted of PBMCs or T cells enriched from blood (not recorded which). These receptors came from a man younger than 45 who had recovered from COVID-19. Each CDR3 is given with its conserved first and last residue. Fields, in order: V gene, J gene, D gene, clone size, CDR3 protein, CDR3 DNA. A D gene is named only where the DNA matches it firmly. Size is omitted from some rows. Given values are once, few, many or a class for expanded clones.

v_gene: TRBV15
j_gene: TRBJ2-3
d_gene: TRBD2
abundance: -
CDR3aa: CATSRSLSGTTDTQYF
CDR3nt: TGTGCCACCAGCAGATCCCTTAGCGGGACCACAGATACGCAGTATTTT

v_gene: TRBV6-5
j_gene: TRBJ2-7
d_gene: TRBD2
abundance: -
CDR3aa: CASRGTSGRIYEQYF
CDR3nt: TGTGCCAGCCGCGGGACTAGCGGGAGGATCTACGAGCAGTACTTC

v_gene: TRBV4-1
j_gene: TRBJ2-1
d_gene: -
abundance: few
CDR3aa: CASSLRTDDNEQFF
CDR3nt: TGCGCCAGCAGCCTACGGACAGATGACAATGAGCAGTTCTTC

v_gene: TRBV10-2
j_gene: TRBJ1-4
d_gene: TRBD1
abundance: few
CDR3aa: CASSEPRQGFEKLFF
CDR3nt: TGCGCCAGCAGTGAGCCAAGACAGGGTTTTGAAAAACTGTTTTTT

v_gene: TRBV29-1
j_gene: TRBJ2-7
d_gene: -
abundance: -
CDR3aa: CSVEVNYEQYF
CDR3nt: TGCAGCGTTGAAGTCAACTACGAGCAGTACTTC

v_gene: TRBV19
j_gene: TRBJ2-7
d_gene: TRBD2
abundance: -
CDR3aa: CASSNPSGSRPYEQYF
CDR3nt: TGTGCCAGTAGTAACCCTAGCGGGAGCCGACCCTACGAGCAGTACTTC

v_gene: TRBV3-1/TRBV3-2
j_gene: TRBJ2-7
d_gene: TRBD2
abundance: -
CDR3aa: CASSQVAGGDEQYF
CDR3nt: TGTGCCAGCAGCCAAGTGGCCGGGGGGGACGAGCAGTACTTC

v_gene: TRBV7-9
j_gene: TRBJ1-2
d_gene: TRBD1
abundance: -
CDR3aa: CASSLGQGLDYGYTF
CDR3nt: TGTGCCAGCAGCTTAGGACAGGGGCTGGACTATGGCTACACCTTC

v_gene: TRBV18
j_gene: TRBJ1-1
d_gene: -
abundance: -
CDR3aa: CASSPKRSGEAFF
CDR3nt: TGTGCCAGCTCACCCAAGAGGTCGGGGGAAGCTTTCTTT

v_gene: TRBV19
j_gene: TRBJ2-7
d_gene: -
abundance: -
CDR3aa: CASSIRGLEQYF
CDR3nt: TGTGCCAGTAGTATTCGAGGGTTGGAGCAGTACTTC

v_gene: TRBV30
j_gene: TRBJ2-7
d_gene: TRBD2
abundance: -
CDR3aa: CAWSGASGILEQYF
CDR3nt: TGTGCCTGGTCTGGGGCTAGCGGGATCTTAGAGCAGTACTTC

v_gene: TRBV7-2
j_gene: TRBJ1-5
d_gene: -
abundance: -
CDR3aa: CASSPQGGVGSQPQHF
CDR3nt: TGTGCCAGCAGTCCCCAAGGGGGAGTTGGAAGTCAGCCCCAGCATTTT

v_gene: TRBV28
j_gene: TRBJ1-1
d_gene: -
abundance: -
CDR3aa: CASSLTQGRTEAFF
CDR3nt: TGTGCCAGCAGTTTAACGCAGGGGCGCACTGAAGCTTTCTTT

v_gene: TRBV3-1/TRBV3-2
j_gene: TRBJ1-2
d_gene: TRBD1
abundance: -
CDR3aa: CASSQGDRVDYGYTF
CDR3nt: TGTGCCAGCAGCCAGGGGGACAGGGTGGACTATGGCTACACCTTC

v_gene: TRBV12-3/TRBV12-4
j_gene: TRBJ1-4
d_gene: -
abundance: -
CDR3aa: CASTSLNEKLFF
CDR3nt: TGTGCCAGCACCTCTCTTAATGAAAAACTGTTTTTT

v_gene: TRBV11-2
j_gene: TRBJ2-1
d_gene: TRBD2
abundance: once
CDR3aa: CASSLGSSGAYNEQFF
CDR3nt: TGTGCCAGCAGCTTAGGTTCTAGCGGTGCCTACAATGAGCAGTTCTTC

v_gene: TRBV19
j_gene: TRBJ2-2
d_gene: TRBD2
abundance: few
CDR3aa: CASSIVGWAGANTGELFF
CDR3nt: TGTGCCAGTAGTATAGTAGGTTGGGCGGGAGCGAACACCGGGGAGCTGTTTTTT

v_gene: TRBV19
j_gene: TRBJ2-1
d_gene: TRBD2
abundance: -
CDR3aa: CASSKLAGGFNEQFF
CDR3nt: TGTGCCAGTAGCAAACTAGCGGGAGGATTCAATGAGCAGTTCTTC

v_gene: TRBV7-9
j_gene: TRBJ2-1
d_gene: -
abundance: -
CDR3aa: CASSPGYRGANEQFF
CDR3nt: TGTGCCAGCAGCCCAGGGTACCGGGGGGCCAATGAGCAGTTCTTC

v_gene: TRBV5-1
j_gene: TRBJ2-5
d_gene: TRBD2
abundance: -
CDR3aa: CASSEGLAGGTNF
CDR3nt: TGCGCCAGCAGCGAGGGACTAGCGGGAGGGACGAACTTC

v_gene: TRBV3-1/TRBV3-2
j_gene: TRBJ1-2
d_gene: -
abundance: -
CDR3aa: CASSSGYGYTF
CDR3nt: TGTGCCAGCAGCTCAGGTTATGGCTACACCTTC

v_gene: TRBV5-1
j_gene: TRBJ2-3
d_gene: -
abundance: -
CDR3aa: CASRTGTGNADTQYF
CDR3nt: TGCGCCAGCAGGACCGGGACTGGTAACGCAGATACGCAGTATTTT

v_gene: TRBV30
j_gene: TRBJ2-5
d_gene: -
abundance: -
CDR3aa: CAWSVLYLQETQYF
CDR3nt: TGTGCCTGGAGTGTACTTTATTTGCAAGAGACCCAGTACTTC

v_gene: TRBV27
j_gene: TRBJ2-2
d_gene: -
abundance: -
CDR3aa: CASSQQSWNTGELFF
CDR3nt: TGTGCCAGCAGTCAACAGTCCTGGAACACCGGGGAGCTGTTTTTT

v_gene: TRBV5-1
j_gene: TRBJ2-3
d_gene: TRBD2
abundance: -
CDR3aa: CASSLGLAGGVTDTQYF
CDR3nt: TGCGCCAGCAGCTTGGGTCTAGCGGGAGGAGTCACAGATACGCAGTATTTT

v_gene: TRBV4-1
j_gene: TRBJ2-1
d_gene: -
abundance: -
CDR3aa: CASSQDGEGSYNEQFF
CDR3nt: TGCGCCAGCAGCCAAGATGGAGAGGGCTCCTACAATGAGCAGTTCTTC

v_gene: TRBV30
j_gene: TRBJ2-4
d_gene: -
abundance: -
CDR3aa: CAWSGRVGLAKNIQYF
CDR3nt: TGTGCCTGGAGTGGCAGGGTAGGGCTAGCCAAAAACATTCAGTACTTC

v_gene: TRBV5-4
j_gene: TRBJ1-1
d_gene: TRBD1
abundance: few
CDR3aa: CASSLPGQGVPEAFF
CDR3nt: TGTGCCAGCAGCTTACCGGGACAGGGAGTTCCTGAAGCTTTCTTT

v_gene: TRBV5-4
j_gene: TRBJ2-7
d_gene: -
abundance: -
CDR3aa: CASSSAVFPYEQYF
CDR3nt: TGTGCCAGCAGCTCCGCGGTCTTCCCCTACGAGCAGTACTTC

v_gene: TRBV18
j_gene: TRBJ1-3
d_gene: -
abundance: -
CDR3aa: CASSASGQNSGNTIYF
CDR3nt: TGTGCCAGCTCTGCCTCCGGACAGAACTCTGGAAACACCATATATTTT

v_gene: TRBV4-1
j_gene: TRBJ1-2
d_gene: -
abundance: -
CDR3aa: CASSQGGAGGYGYTF
CDR3nt: TGCGCCAGCAGCCAAGGGGGGGCGGGAGGCTATGGCTACACCTTC

v_gene: TRBV27
j_gene: TRBJ2-6
d_gene: TRBD1
abundance: -
CDR3aa: CASSILTGGFSGANVLTF
CDR3nt: TGTGCCAGCAGTATCCTGACAGGGGGCTTCTCTGGGGCCAACGTCCTGACTTTC

v_gene: TRBV5-6
j_gene: TRBJ1-1
d_gene: -
abundance: -
CDR3aa: CASSLAGNTEAFF
CDR3nt: TGTGCCAGCAGCTTGGCGGGAAACACTGAAGCTTTCTTT

v_gene: TRBV28
j_gene: TRBJ1-5
d_gene: -
abundance: once
CDR3aa: CASIDKTENQPQHF
CDR3nt: TGTGCCAGCATCGATAAGACAGAAAATCAGCCCCAGCATTTT

v_gene: TRBV5-5
j_gene: TRBJ2-3
d_gene: TRBD1
abundance: -
CDR3aa: CASSFDRVKDTQYF
CDR3nt: TGTGCCAGCAGTTTTGACAGGGTGAAAGATACGCAGTATTTT

v_gene: TRBV19
j_gene: TRBJ1-2
d_gene: TRBD1
abundance: -
CDR3aa: CASSFPPGQQTNYGYTF
CDR3nt: TGTGCCAGTAGTTTCCCCCCGGGACAGCAGACTAACTATGGCTACACCTTC

v_gene: TRBV7-9
j_gene: TRBJ2-1
d_gene: TRBD2
abundance: -
CDR3aa: CASSPGLAVSSEQFF
CDR3nt: TGTGCCAGCAGCCCCGGACTAGCGGTTTCGAGTGAGCAGTTCTTC

v_gene: TRBV7-9
j_gene: TRBJ1-1
d_gene: -
abundance: -
CDR3aa: CASSLGGGRTEAFF
CDR3nt: TGTGCCAGCAGCTTAGGCGGCGGGCGGACTGAAGCTTTCTTT

v_gene: TRBV7-9
j_gene: TRBJ2-2
d_gene: TRBD2
abundance: -
CDR3aa: CASTDGWGLPNTGELFF
CDR3nt: TGTGCCAGCACCGATGGGTGGGGACTACCGAACACCGGGGAGCTGTTTTTT

v_gene: TRBV7-6
j_gene: TRBJ2-2
d_gene: TRBD2
abundance: -
CDR3aa: CASSLSASGEYTGELFF
CDR3nt: TGTGCCAGCAGCCTTAGCGCTAGCGGGGAATACACCGGGGAGCTGTTTTTT

v_gene: TRBV18
j_gene: TRBJ1-1
d_gene: TRBD1
abundance: once
CDR3aa: CASSPGQVNTEAFF
CDR3nt: TGTGCCAGCTCACCGGGACAGGTGAACACTGAAGCTTTCTTT

v_gene: TRBV6-4
j_gene: TRBJ2-1
d_gene: TRBD1
abundance: -
CDR3aa: CASRIRQGAQANEQFF
CDR3nt: TGTGCCAGCAGGATAAGACAGGGGGCGCAAGCCAATGAGCAGTTCTTC

v_gene: TRBV18
j_gene: TRBJ2-3
d_gene: TRBD2
abundance: few
CDR3aa: CASSQTSGSTDTQYF
CDR3nt: TGTGCCAGCTCACAGACTAGCGGGAGCACAGATACGCAGTATTTT

v_gene: TRBV3-1/TRBV3-2
j_gene: TRBJ1-4
d_gene: TRBD1
abundance: -
CDR3aa: CASSQDRVDEKLFF
CDR3nt: TGTGCCAGCAGCCAGGACAGGGTAGATGAAAAACTGTTTTTT

v_gene: TRBV9
j_gene: TRBJ1-1
d_gene: TRBD1
abundance: -
CDR3aa: CASSAGGGFEAFF
CDR3nt: TGTGCCAGCAGCGCAGGGGGCGGTTTTGAAGCTTTCTTT

v_gene: TRBV28
j_gene: TRBJ2-7
d_gene: -
abundance: -
CDR3aa: CASSPTGYPYEQYF
CDR3nt: TGTGCCAGCAGTCCCACAGGGTATCCCTACGAGCAGTACTTC

v_gene: TRBV6-2/TRBV6-3
j_gene: TRBJ2-4
d_gene: -
abundance: -
CDR3aa: CASSYGGAVNIQYF
CDR3nt: TGTGCCAGCAGTTACGGGGGCGCGGTAAACATTCAGTACTTC

v_gene: TRBV28
j_gene: TRBJ1-3
d_gene: -
abundance: -
CDR3aa: CASSLAVGSAGNTIYF
CDR3nt: TGTGCCAGCAGTTTGGCGGTGGGGAGCGCTGGAAACACCATATATTTT

v_gene: TRBV2
j_gene: TRBJ2-7
d_gene: -
abundance: -
CDR3aa: CASERSTYEQYF
CDR3nt: TGTGCCAGCGAGCGGTCGACCTACGAGCAGTACTTC